This T cell receptor beta chain was retrieved from a study of CD8 T cells in ankylosing spondylitis (dated by TCRdb to 2015 to 2018). About the full investigation: To find TCR variants linked to disease, the study profiled T cell receptor beta repertoires in ankylosing spondylitis patients and healthy donors. In total, the full study cohort was made up of 108 healthy donors and more than 20 ankylosing spondylitis patients. Peripheral blood was sampled, and synovial fluid was also collected from ankylosing spondylitis patients.

At least ten counts were recorded for this clonotype. The antigen this receptor binds is unknown. It has no much larger one-base neighbor in the sample; base qualities were not kept. Study-wide findings and limitations: In peripheral blood, the disease-linked clones were found at relatively low frequencies and had a CD8+ phenotype. Some motif variants had previously been reported in the synovial fluid and blood of reactive arthritis patients, which suggests shared mechanisms of disease initiation. A TCR beta motif of fewer than 10 highly homologous amino acid variants appeared characteristic of blood from ankylosing spondylitis patients. The disease-linked clones were reported as significantly enriched in matched synovial fluid samples from ankylosing spondylitis patients.

These reads were obtained on an Illumina HiSeq 2500. Quantitative 5'-RACE with molecular barcodes was used to prepare TCR beta libraries. The study's own analysis went as follows. Disease-linked TCR variants were identified with a new computational method built on a probabilistic model of VDJ rearrangement. TCRdb cleaned the public reads at Q25 with fastp, built clones with MiXCR and kept in-frame beta chains. All rows with the same CDR3 protein become a single entry with the most common DNA and genes. These V and J calls derive from TCRdb rather than the authors' analysis. Present in this sample are some 250,000 distinct CDR3 sequences, around a tenth of which were seen just once. Together, the top ten hold around 7% of the sample. V is reduced by 0 bases and J by 3 bases, leaving a spacing of 9 bases between them. Reading from cysteine to phenylalanine, the CDR3 counts 15 amino acids. Only the CDR3 portion is preserved as DNA: 45 bases, with reading frame beginning at the first base. The germline V gene (reference sequence) provides CDR1 LNHNV and CDR2 YYDKDF.

The source of this sequence is a male donor with ankylosing spondylitis or in good health (not recorded which). Sequenced sample: blood, either unsorted or a sorted T cell fraction (not recorded which). Recombination joined TRBV15 with TRBJ2-1; a weak D assignment points to TRBD1 (6 bases agree). DNA sequence: TGTGCCACCAGCAGAGAGGAAGGGGGCTACAATGAGCAGTTCTTC. It translates as CATSREEGGYNEQFF.